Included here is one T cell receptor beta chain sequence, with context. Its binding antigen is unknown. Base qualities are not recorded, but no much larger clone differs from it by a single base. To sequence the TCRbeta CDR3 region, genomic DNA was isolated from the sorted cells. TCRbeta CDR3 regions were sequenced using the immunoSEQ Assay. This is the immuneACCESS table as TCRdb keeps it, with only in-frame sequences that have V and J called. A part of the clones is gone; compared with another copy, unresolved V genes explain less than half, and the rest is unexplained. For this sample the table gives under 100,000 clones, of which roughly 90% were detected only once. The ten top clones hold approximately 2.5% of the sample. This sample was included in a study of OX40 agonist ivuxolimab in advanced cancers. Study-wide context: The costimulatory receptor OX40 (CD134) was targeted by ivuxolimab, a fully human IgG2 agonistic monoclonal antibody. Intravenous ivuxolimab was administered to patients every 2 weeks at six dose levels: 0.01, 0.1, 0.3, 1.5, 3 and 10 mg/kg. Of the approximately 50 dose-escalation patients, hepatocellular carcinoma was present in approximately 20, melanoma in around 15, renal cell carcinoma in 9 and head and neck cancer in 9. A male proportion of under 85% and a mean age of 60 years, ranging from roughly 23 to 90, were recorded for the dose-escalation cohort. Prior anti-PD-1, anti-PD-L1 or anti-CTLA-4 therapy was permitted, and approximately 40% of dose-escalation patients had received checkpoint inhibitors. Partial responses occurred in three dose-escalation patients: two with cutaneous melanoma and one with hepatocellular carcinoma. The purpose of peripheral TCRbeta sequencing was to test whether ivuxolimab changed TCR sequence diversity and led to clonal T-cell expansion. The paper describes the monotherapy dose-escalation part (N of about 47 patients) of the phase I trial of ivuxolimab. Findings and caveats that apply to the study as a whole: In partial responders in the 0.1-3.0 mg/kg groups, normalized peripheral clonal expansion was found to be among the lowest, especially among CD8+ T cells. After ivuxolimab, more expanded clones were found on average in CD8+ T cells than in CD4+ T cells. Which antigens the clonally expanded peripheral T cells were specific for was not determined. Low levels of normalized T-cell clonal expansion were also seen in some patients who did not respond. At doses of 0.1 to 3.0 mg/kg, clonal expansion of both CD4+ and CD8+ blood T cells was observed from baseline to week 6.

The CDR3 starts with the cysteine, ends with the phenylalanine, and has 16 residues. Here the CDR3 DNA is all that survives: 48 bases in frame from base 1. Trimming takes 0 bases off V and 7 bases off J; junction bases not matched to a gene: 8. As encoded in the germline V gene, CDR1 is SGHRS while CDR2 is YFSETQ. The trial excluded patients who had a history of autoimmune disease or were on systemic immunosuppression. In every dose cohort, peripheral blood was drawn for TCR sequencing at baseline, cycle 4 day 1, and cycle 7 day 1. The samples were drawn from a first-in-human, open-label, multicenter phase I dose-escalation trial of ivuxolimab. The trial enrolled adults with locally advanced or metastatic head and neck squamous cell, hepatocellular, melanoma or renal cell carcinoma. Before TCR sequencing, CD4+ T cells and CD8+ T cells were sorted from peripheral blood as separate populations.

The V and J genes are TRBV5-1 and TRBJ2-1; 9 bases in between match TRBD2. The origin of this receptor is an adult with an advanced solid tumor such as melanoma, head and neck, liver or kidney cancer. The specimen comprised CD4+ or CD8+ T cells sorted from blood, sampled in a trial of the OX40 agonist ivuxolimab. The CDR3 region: CASSLGPSGVGNEQFF. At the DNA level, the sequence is TGCGCCAGCAGCTTGGGTCCTAGCGGGGTGGGGAATGAGCAGTTCTTC.